The entry below gives a single T cell receptor (beta chain) sequence along with its context. The data are from a study of blood T cell repertoires in COVID-19. Sequencing was performed with immunoSEQ multiplex PCR; in TCRdb, only in-frame clones are kept and a portion is missing. This sample has fewer than 250,000 clones, with around 90% found just once. From germline, CDR1 is SNHLY and CDR2 FYNNEI. This CDR3 spans 14 amino acids. The germline V and J ends were trimmed by 7 bases and 4 bases, with 16 bases remaining between them. This chain uses TRBV2 with TRBJ1-2; possibly TRBD1 for D (6 bases). This TCR was sampled from a man aged 60 to 75 who had recovered from COVID-19. The sample consisted of peripheral blood. CDR3 loop: CASKGDQGFYGYTF. CDR3 DNA: TGTGCCAGCAAGGGGGACCAGGGCTTCTATGGCTACACCTTC.